This TCR beta chain was sequenced for a study of long-term antiretroviral therapy in people with HIV. The assay, immunoSEQ v3.0, was run at survey level. Generated by immunoSEQ multiplex PCR, the TCRdb table keeps only in-frame clones and is missing some. Of about 25,000 clones listed, approximately 86% are singletons. CDR1 is SGHDN and CDR2 is FVKESK in the germline V gene. V lost 2 bases and J lost 8, with 3 bases in between. The CDR3 loop spans 11 amino acids. Comment on this clone: Its antigen is still unknown.

Study-wide points: Relative to control repertoires, HIV repertoires exhibited narrower CDR3 length ranges. Upon ART, diversity increased but remained lower than transplant donor controls.

The source is a man aged 50 or older with HIV. The sample here was unsorted PBMCs, taken 1.2 years after starting antiretroviral therapy. The J gene is TRBJ1-4, the V gene TRBV14; the D is unclear. Written as DNA, the CDR3 is TGTGCCAGCAGCCAACGGGAAAAACTGTTTTTT. It specifies CASSQREKLFF.